These 3 T cell receptor beta chains share one sample of origin, sequenced in a study of T cell responses to AZD1222 COVID-19 vaccine. The assay was immunoSEQ multiplex PCR, and TCRdb's table has in-frame clones only and misses some. This table has about 140,000 clones, 88% appearing once. Sequencing used peripheral blood, obtained on day 0 of AZD1222 vaccination. These receptors all come from an adult in good health.

The chain links TRBV7-2 to TRBJ1-5; 7 bases agree with TRBD1. Germline assignment: CDR1 SGHTA and CDR2 FQGNSA. The V gene end was trimmed by 3 bases and the J gene end by 7 bases; junction bases not matched to a gene: 6. The CDR3 is made up of 14 amino acids. CDR3 region: CASSFGQAIQPQHF. CDR3 DNA: TGTGCCAGCAGCTTCGGACAGGCCATCCAGCCCCAGCATTTT.

CDR3 residues: CASIGSNHEQYF. CDR3 nucleotide sequence: TGTGCCAGCATAGGGTCCAACCACGAGCAGTACTTC. The chain joins TRBV3-1 (or the pseudogene TRBV3-2) to TRBJ2-7, with D uncertain. Germline CDR1 LGHDT, CDR2 YNNKEL (reference sequence). This CDR3 spans 12 amino acids. Trimming left V 7 bases short and J 5 bases short, with 12 bases between.

This chain uses TRBV7-9 with TRBJ2-3; possible D gene TRBD1, 5 bases. V lost 5 bases and J 1 base, leaving 7 bases between the germline ends. CDR3 length equals 13 residues. Germline V gene data show CDR1 as SEHNR and CDR2 as FQNEAQ (reference sequence). This CDR3 is CASSTTGTDTQYF. The CDR3 DNA reads as TGTGCCAGCAGCACGACAGGCACAGATACGCAGTATTTT.